These T cell receptor beta chains were read from a single sample in a study of blood T cell repertoires in COVID-19. TCRdb's copy holds only in-frame clones and misses some; the assay was immunoSEQ multiplex PCR. Among approximately 230,000 clones listed, under 90% were seen once. The sequenced sample consisted of PBMCs or T cells enriched from blood (not recorded which). The receptors shown here come from a man aged 40-49 years who had recovered from COVID-19. Each CDR3 is given with its conserved first and last residue. Fields, in order: D gene, clone size, V gene, J gene, CDR3 DNA, CDR3 protein. D genes are given only for firm matches. Clone size appears in some rows only: once, few, many, or a class for an expanded clone.

NA	NA	TRBV27	TRBJ1-2	TGTGCCAGCAGTCACCCCCAGGGCGGCTACACCTTC	CASSHPQGGYTF
NA	NA	TRBV5-5	TRBJ1-2	TGTGCCAGCAGCTTGGAACAGGCCAACTATGGCTACACCTTC	CASSLEQANYGYTF
TRBD2	NA	TRBV10-3	TRBJ2-3	TGTGCCATCAGCCCTTTAGCGGGGATCACAGATACGCAGTATTTT	CAISPLAGITDTQYF
NA	NA	TRBV9	TRBJ2-1	TGTGCCAGCAGCGTGGCAGGGGGGATACAAAATGAGCAGTTCTTC	CASSVAGGIQNEQFF
TRBD1	few	TRBV7-2	TRBJ1-6	TGTGCCAGCAGCCTGGGACAGATTCTCACCCTCCACTTT	CASSLGQILTLHF
NA	NA	TRBV5-1	TRBJ2-7	TGCGCCAGCAGCTTGGACCCCGGGTCTCCTACGACCTCGTTCAACGAGCAGTACTTC	CASSLDPGSPTTSFNEQYF
NA	NA	TRBV18	TRBJ1-6	TGTGCCAGCTCACCATCGGGCCTCAGGGGAGATTCACCCCTCCACTTT	CASSPSGLRGDSPLHF
NA	few	TRBV3-1/TRBV3-2	TRBJ1-2	TGTGCCAGCAGCCAATCCGGGACAGGCTACACCTTC	CASSQSGTGYTF
TRBD1	NA	TRBV6-2/TRBV6-3	TRBJ1-2	TGTGCCAGCAGTTACTCCAAGACAGGGTTTAAGGACGGCTACACCTTC	CASSYSKTGFKDGYTF
TRBD1	NA	TRBV14	TRBJ1-2	TGTGCCAGCAGCCAGGGACAGGGGTTCCCTGTGAATGGCTACACCTTC	CASSQGQGFPVNGYTF
TRBD2	NA	TRBV11-3	TRBJ2-5	TGTGCCAGCAGCCCAGGGACTAGCGGGACCCTGGCGCAAGAGACCCAGTACTTC	CASSPGTSGTLAQETQYF
NA	NA	TRBV14	TRBJ1-2	TGTGCCAGCAGCCAAGGTATTGGCATAAACTATGGCTACACCTTC	CASSQGIGINYGYTF
NA	NA	TRBV19	TRBJ2-3	TGTGCCAGTAGTATATCCTCACATATGGACATATTGACAGATACGCAGTATTTT	CASSISSHMDILTDTQYF
TRBD2	once	TRBV9	TRBJ2-2	TGTGCCAGCAGCGTAGGGGAGGGCTTGGGCACCGGGGAGCTGTTTTTT	CASSVGEGLGTGELFF
TRBD1	NA	TRBV28	TRBJ1-6	TGTGCCAGCAGTACCGGGACAGCGATAAATTCACCCCTCCACTTT	CASSTGTAINSPLHF
NA	NA	TRBV14	TRBJ2-2	TGTGCCAGCAGCCCTCTCGACAGAAGAAACACCGGGGAGCTGTTTTTT	CASSPLDRRNTGELFF
NA	NA	TRBV6-5	TRBJ2-2	TGTGCCAGCAGTTACGGGCGCGGGGAGCTGTTTTTT	CASSYGRGELFF
NA	few	TRBV4-3	TRBJ2-1	TGCGCCAGCAGCCACAGCGGGCCTATCAATGAGCAGTTCTTC	CASSHSGPINEQFF
TRBD2	NA	TRBV2	TRBJ2-7	TGTGCCAGCAGTGAATGGTTGGCGGGAGCGGGAGAGCAGTACTTC	CASSEWLAGAGEQYF
TRBD1	NA	TRBV9	TRBJ2-3	TGTGCCAGCAGCGTAGTAGGGGTAGGGGGCCAAAGCACAGATACGCAGTATTTT	CASSVVGVGGQSTDTQYF
TRBD2	medium-sized	TRBV6-2/TRBV6-3	TRBJ2-3	TGTGCCAGCAGCTCCGGACTAGCGGACACAGATACGCAGTATTTT	CASSSGLADTDTQYF
TRBD1	NA	TRBV18	TRBJ1-1	TGTGCCAGCTCACCATCTAGGGGGCAGGACACTGAAGCTTTCTTT	CASSPSRGQDTEAFF
TRBD1	NA	TRBV19	TRBJ1-3	TGTGCCAGTAACCCTGGACAGGGGAGTCACACCATATATTTT	CASNPGQGSHTIYF
TRBD2	NA	TRBV18	TRBJ2-1	TGTGCCAGCTCGCCGGCGCTAGCGGGGGACAATGAGCAGTTCTTC	CASSPALAGDNEQFF
NA	NA	TRBV3-1/TRBV3-2	TRBJ2-7	TGTGCCAGCAGCCACGGCGGCGAGCAGTACTTC	CASSHGGEQYF
NA	NA	TRBV7-9	TRBJ1-2	TGTGCCAGCAGCTTAGGCAGACAGATTAACTATGGCTACACCTTC	CASSLGRQINYGYTF